This TCR beta chain was found in a study of shared clonotypes between healthy human individuals (dated by TCRdb to about 2020). Regarding the complete study: A few men and two women, aged 18 to 49 years, made up the cohort. Per donor, three plates each were used for CD4 naive and CD4 memory, two for CD8 naive, and one for CD8 memory. Per donor, leukapheresis produced somewhere between about 0.85 and 8.9 billion PBMCs. Different laboratories and diverse techniques were used to prepare libraries and sequence TCR repertoires, to increase sequencing depth and limit assay-specific biases. To estimate repertoire size and how much clonotype sharing occurs between individuals, the study deeply sequenced the blood TCR repertoires of several healthy adults.

Donors were healthy HIV-negative adults with no recently reported acute infections or vaccinations. Every donor was a Caucasian adult living in Nashville, Tennessee, USA. CD4+ T cells were enriched by magnetic negative selection; naive cells were then positively selected on CD45RA, and the negative fraction formed the memory subset. Blood was collected by leukapheresis, and PBMCs were isolated by Ficoll-Histopaque density gradient centrifugation and then cryopreserved in liquid nitrogen vapor phase. Analytical flow cytometry was used to check the purity and quantity of every magnetically sorted T cell population. From each sorted fraction, genomic DNA was isolated and quantified by UV absorbance on a Nanodrop 2000c. Results the study describes overall, beyond this receptor: Compared with non-shared clonotypes, the clonotypes found in all four sorted-subset donors had higher generation probabilities. Only blood was sampled, and tissue TCR repertoires likely differ from those in blood. Sharing across a few donors was observed for about 4.8% of naive CD4, 3.5% of naive CD8, 2% to 2.5% of memory CD4, and around 0.44% of memory CD8 clonotypes. Pairwise subsampling led to the expectation that sequencing depth would affect the degree of clonotype sharing among donors. Larger estimated clonotype richness was generally found for naive subsets than for memory subsets. The genetic and exposure-history diversity represented was limited by the small number of donors. Rarefaction of sorted-subset datasets indicated incomplete sequencing despite the large sequencing depth.

As for this clone: Which antigen it targets is not known. No base-level quality is on record; no much larger clone is a single base apart.

Using the deep immunoSEQ assay, multiplex PCR amplified TCR CDR3 regions from genomic DNA. Extracted genomic DNA from each cell subset was spread evenly across all wells of several immunoSEQ 96-well plates, with each plate serving as a replicate. For sorted subsets, about 200 ng genomic DNA, equal to 25,000 to 35,000 T cell genomes, was loaded into each replicate PCR. Purified libraries were quantified with a Qubit 3.0 fluorometer, sized on a Bioanalyzer 2100, and re-quantified with the KAPA Library Quantification kit. Every immunoSEQ 96-well plate was sequenced on a separate single-read 150-cycle Illumina NextSeq 550 flow cell. The paper's data handling went like this. Because only junctional sequences without quality scores were contained in the immunoSEQ output, filtering matching that applied to full-length reads could not be performed. Sequences were annotated with PyIR, a Python wrapper for IgBLAST v1.9, and V/J genes and CDR3 were assigned using IMGT germline references. Reads were removed for weak V/J assignments (E-value above 1e-6), missing CDR3, stop codons, out-of-frame junctions, or ambiguous translated residues. V3J clonotypes were defined by identical inferred V gene, J gene, and CDR3 amino acid sequence. To compute the percentage overlap between repertoires, the number of shared unique clonotypes was divided by the size of the smaller repertoire. Richness of each repertoire was evaluated using RTK rarefaction, the Chao1 estimator, and Recon v2.1 estimates of unobserved clonotypes. OLGA was used to compute generation probabilities for all TCRbeta clonotypes that the gDNA method yielded from several donors. TCRdb took this table from immuneACCESS and kept in-frame rearrangements with V and J called. Such tables lack part of the clones; where checked against another copy, unresolved V genes explain under half of the gap, and the rest is unexplained. That table gives V, J and clone size, and the DNA gave D and trimming. The sample yields roughly 1 million clones; around 76% were counted once. The top ten constitute roughly 1.4% of the sample.

Sequences were obtained from memory CD4+ T cells sorted from blood. According to the study, the label for this sample's cell subset or site signals: CD45RA-negative fraction. The receptor was derived from a man between 18 and 29 years old in good health.

CDR3 region: CASSILGNTEAFF. The DNA sequence follows: TGTGCCAGTAGTATTTTGGGAAACACTGAAGCTTTCTTT. In this chain, TRBV19 is recombined with TRBJ1-1; the D gene cannot be resolved reliably. From the cysteine through the phenylalanine, the CDR3 covers 13 amino acids. The entry retains the CDR3 DNA only, 39 bases that are in frame from base 1. Trimming removed 3 bases from V and 2 bases from J, leaving 7 bases between the germline ends. Per the germline V gene (reference sequence), LNHDA is the CDR1 and SQIVND is the CDR2.